The 29 T cell receptor beta chains below come from one sample, sequenced in a study of OX40 agonist ivuxolimab in advanced cancers. The library was generated by the immunoSEQ multiplex PCR assay. This immuneACCESS table, as held by TCRdb, lists in-frame sequences with V and J called but not all clones. Of the missing ones, under half trace to an unresolved V gene in checked studies; the others have no known cause. For this sample there are approximately 84,000 clones; about 91% appear just once. 0.19% of the sample is taken by the ten largest. Here the sequenced sample was CD4+ or CD8+ T cells sorted from blood, taken in a trial of the OX40 agonist ivuxolimab. These receptors came from an adult with an advanced solid tumor such as melanoma, head and neck, liver or kidney cancer.

The chain uses TRBV7-9 and TRBJ2-5, with D perhaps TRBD2 (6 bases). The tail of the sequence fits TRBJ2-7 better, so the J call may be wrong. Germline CDR1 reads SEHNR; CDR2 reads FQNEAQ (reference sequence). The CDR3 spans 15 residues. CDR3 residues: CASSASAVGSYEQYF. CDR3 nucleotide sequence: TGTGCCAGCAGTGCTAGCGCAGTTGGCTCCTACGAGCAGTACTTC.

This clone occurred a few times. The chain is built from TRBV10-1 and TRBJ1-1; D perhaps matches TRBD1 (5 bases). CDR3 length: 12 amino acids. The V and J ends lost 0 bases and 10 bases respectively, with 9 bases between them. Germline-derived CDR1 and CDR2 are WNHNN and SYGVQD (reference sequence). The CDR3 bases are TGCGCCAGCAGTGAGTCAGACCAGGGAGCTTTCTTT. Amino acids: CASSESDQGAFF.

This clone was detected only once. This rearrangement joins TRBV19 to TRBJ1-5; tentative D call: TRBD1 (6 bases). The germline V gene has CDR1 LNHDA and CDR2 SQIVND (reference sequence). The CDR3 consists of 14 residues. V shed 10 bases and J shed 1 base, with 14 bases lying between them. CDR3 DNA sequence: TGTGCCACCCGCCGGGGGGCAAGCAATCAGCCCCAGCATTTT. This codes for CATRRGASNQPQHF. The full variable domain, completed using reference TRBV19 and TRBJ1-5, is DGGITQSPKYLFRKEGQNVTLSCEQNLNHDAMYWYRQDPGQGLRLIYYSQIVNDFQKGDIAEGYSVSREKKESFPLTVTSAQKNPTAFYLCATRRGASNQPQHFGDGTRLSIL.

V usage is TRBV11-3 and J usage is TRBJ2-1; D is possibly TRBD2 (7 bases). The CDR3 is 15 amino acids. V was shortened by 5 bases and J by 5 bases, with 16 bases between the two germline ends. Germline V lookup: CDR1 SGHNT, CDR2 YENEEA. The CDR3 protein is CASSRGGGLNNEQFF. For the CDR3, the DNA is TGTGCCAGCAGCCGAGGGGGGGGTTTGAACAATGAGCAGTTCTTC.

The rearrangement links TRBV19 to TRBJ2-1, with 8 bases identical to TRBD1. This CDR3 is 14 amino acids long. With V trimmed by 2 bases and J by 8 bases, 5 bases remained unmatched. CDR1 is LNHDA and CDR2 is SQIVND in the germline V gene (reference sequence). In DNA form, the CDR3 reads TGTGCCAGTAGTATACAGGGGGCGATCTATGAGCAGTTCTTC. Amino acids: CASSIQGAIYEQFF.

The chain joins TRBV5-1 to TRBJ2-3, with D tentatively TRBD1 (5 bases). The V end was cut by 5 bases, the J end by 8 bases, with 18 bases between. This CDR3 has 14 amino acids. Germline V gene sequence: CDR1 SGHRS, CDR2 YFSETQ. This chain's CDR3 is CASSHRNPSGTQYF. The CDR3 DNA is TGCGCCAGCAGTCACAGGAACCCCAGTGGTACGCAGTATTTT.

The J gene is TRBJ1-2, the V gene TRBV4-2; perhaps TRBD1 as D (6 bases). The CDR3 has 14 residues. The V and J ends lost 11 bases and 7 bases respectively, with 23 bases between them. Germline CDR1 and CDR2: LGHNA and YNFKEQ. The CDR3 DNA is TGTGCCTCGGAACGTACGGGGGGGCAAACTGGCTACACCTTC. This sequence encodes CASERTGGQTGYTF.

The chain uses TRBV7-9 and TRBJ1-2; D is unresolved. The CDR3 has 13 amino acids. CDR1 and CDR2 (germline): SEHNR, FQNEAQ (reference sequence). V dropped 2 bases and J dropped 2 bases, with 6 bases sitting between them. The CDR3 here is CASSLSQNYGYTF. The CDR3 DNA is TGTGCCAGCAGCTTATCCCAGAACTATGGCTACACCTTC.

The rearrangement uses TRBV18 and TRBJ1-5; D is perhaps TRBD1 (5 bases). The CDR3 covers 13 residues. The V end was cut by 2 bases, the J end by 7 bases, with 9 bases between. The germline gives CDR1 KGHSH, CDR2 LQKENI. The CDR3 sequence is CASSPGAEQPQHF. The CDR3 nucleotides read TGTGCCAGCTCACCAGGGGCCGAACAGCCCCAGCATTTT.

The gene calls are TRBV28 and TRBJ2-3; no reliable D call. V was pared by 5 bases and J by 4 bases, with 13 bases between. Germline V CDR1 and CDR2: MDHEN, SYDVKM. The CDR3 runs to 14 residues. The CDR3 region is CASSPPMGADTQYF. CDR3 sequence (DNA): TGTGCCAGCAGTCCCCCTATGGGCGCAGATACGCAGTATTTT.

The chain carries TRBV28 and TRBJ2-2; TRBD2 agrees at 8 bases. V lost 5 bases to trimming and J lost 6 bases; unmatched junction nucleotides: 14. Germline V gene data show CDR1 as MDHEN and CDR2 as SYDVKM. The CDR3 contains 17 residues. CDR3 DNA sequence: TGTGCCAGCAGTCTGTTAGCGGGGCCGCGAAGGGCCGGGGAGCTGTTTTTT. Translating gives CASSLLAGPRRAGELFF.

J is TRBJ2-4 and V is TRBV7-2; D not certain. Trimming took off 7 bases at V and 9 bases at J, with 22 bases between the two ends. This CDR3 has 15 amino acids. Germline CDR1 and CDR2: SGHTA and FQGNSA. This CDR3 reads CASNGRVGGGAIQYF. CDR3 bases: TGTGCCAGCAACGGTCGAGTAGGCGGCGGTGCCATTCAGTACTTC. The full variable domain, with the rest looked up from reference TRBV7-2 and TRBJ2-4, is GAGVSQSPSNKVTEKGKDVELRCDPISGHTALYWYRQSLGQGLEFLIYFQGNSAPDKSGLPSDRFSAERTGGSVSTLTIQRTQQEDSAVYLCASNGRVGGGAIQYFGAGTRLSVL.

This chain links TRBV6-1 with TRBJ1-1, with D unclear. Germline V gives CDR1 MNHNS, CDR2 SASEGT. Trimming took 6 bases from V and 0 from J, leaving 8 bases between them. The CDR3 runs 13 residues. The CDR3 region has the DNA TGTGCCAGCAGGGGCTGGATGAACACTGAAGCTTTCTTT. It specifies CASRGWMNTEAFF.

The J gene is TRBJ2-3, the V gene TRBV5-1, with TRBD2 identical over 8 bases. CDR1 and CDR2 (germline): SGHRS, YFSETQ. The CDR3 consists of 16 residues. V shed 5 bases and J 1 base; nucleotides not matched to a gene: 9. The CDR3 sequence is CASRPQYSGGTDTQYF. DNA for the CDR3: TGCGCCAGCAGGCCCCAGTATAGCGGGGGCACAGATACGCAGTATTTT. The variable domain in full, completed from reference TRBV5-1 and TRBJ2-3, reads KAGVTQTPRYLIKTRGQQVTLSCSPISGHRSVSWYQQTPGQGLQFLFEYFSETQRNKGNFPGRFSGRQFSNSRSEMNVSTLELGDSALYLCASRPQYSGGTDTQYFGPGTRLTVL.

This chain connects TRBV5-1 to TRBJ2-5; 13 bases are a match to TRBD2. Unmatched junction bases numbered 5, after V lost 4 bases and J lost 2 bases. The CDR3 loop spans 16 amino acids. Germline V gene sequence: CDR1 SGHRS, CDR2 YFSETQ. The CDR3 spells CASSPGTSGMQETQYF. The DNA for the CDR3 is TGCGCCAGCAGCCCGGGGACTAGCGGGATGCAAGAGACCCAGTACTTC.

Only one count was recorded for this clone. V gene TRBV15 combines with J gene TRBJ2-6, with D tentatively TRBD1 (6 bases). The CDR3 contains 17 residues. Germline CDR1 LNHNV, CDR2 YYDKDF (reference sequence). V dropped 3 bases and J dropped 3 bases, with 15 bases sitting between them. The CDR3: CATSSPQGIGGANVLTF. The DNA of the CDR3 is TGTGCCACCAGCAGTCCCCAGGGGATTGGTGGGGCCAACGTCCTGACTTTC.

The rearrangement joins TRBV9 to TRBJ2-3; 12 nucleotides align to TRBD2. CDR1 is SGDLS and CDR2 is YYNGEE in the germline V gene. The trim removed 0 bases at V and 6 bases at J, leaving 2 bases unmatched. The CDR3 sequence is 15 residues long. The CDR3 loop is CASSVVGTSGDTQYF. In DNA form, the CDR3 reads TGTGCCAGCAGCGTAGTGGGGACTAGCGGGGATACGCAGTATTTT.

This clone was recorded only once. The rearrangement joins TRBV5-1 to TRBJ1-5; no clear D gene. Trimming took off 0 bases at V and 2 bases at J, with 3 bases between the two ends. Germline CDR1 and CDR2: SGHRS and YFSETQ. The CDR3 totals 13 residues. The CDR3 region is CASSLVGNQPQHF. The CDR3 region has the DNA TGCGCCAGCAGCTTGGTTGGCAATCAGCCCCAGCATTTT.

The genes are TRBV2 and TRBJ2-3; no clear D gene. Per germline, CDR1 SNHLY and CDR2 FYNNEI. CDR3 length: 12 amino acids. Deletions cut 3 bases from V and 1 base from J, with 2 bases between. As DNA, the CDR3 is TGTGCCAGCAGTGAGGGCACAGATACGCAGTATTTT. This gives the protein CASSEGTDTQYF.

The chain links TRBV27 to TRBJ2-3; D is possibly TRBD1 (6 bases). This CDR3 contains 15 residues. Looked up from germline, CDR1 is MNHEY and CDR2 is SMNVEV (reference sequence). V gave up 3 bases and J gave up 2 bases, with 12 bases separating them. The CDR3 DNA reads as TGTGCCAGCAGTTTGTACAGGGCCTACACAGATACGCAGTATTTT. Its translation: CASSLYRAYTDTQYF.

Worth noting for this clone: Within the sample, other DNA sequences also encode this same CDR3. The chain has TRBV30 and TRBJ1-2; 8 bases map to TRBD1. With V trimmed by 2 bases and J by 4 bases, 3 bases remained unmatched. The V gene's germline CDR1 is GTSNPN and CDR2 SVGIG (reference sequence). The CDR3 consists of 13 residues. The CDR3 DNA reads TGTGCCTGGAGTAGGGACAGGCCCTATGGCTACACCTTC. This encodes CAWSRDRPYGYTF.

In DNA form, the CDR3 reads TGTGCCAGCAGCGTAGGTCCCGATCAGCCCCAGCATTTT. Residues: CASSVGPDQPQHF. The V gene is TRBV9, the J gene TRBJ1-5; D not resolved. Germline V lookup: CDR1 SGDLS, CDR2 YYNGEE. V was clipped by 0 bases and J by 5 bases, with 6 bases between them. The CDR3 totals 13 residues. Drawing the rest from reference TRBV9 and TRBJ1-5, the complete variable domain is DSGVTQTPKHLITATGQRVTLRCSPRSGDLSVYWYQQSLDQGLQFLIQYYNGEERAKGNILERFSAQQFPDLHSELNLSSLELGDSALYFCASSVGPDQPQHFGDGTRLSIL.

The J gene is TRBJ2-1, the V gene TRBV30; D gene uncertain. Germline values: CDR1 GTSNPN, CDR2 SVGIG (reference sequence). Trimming shortened V by 4 bases and J by 5 bases, and 9 bases separated the two germline ends. This CDR3 has 12 amino acids. The DNA of the CDR3 is TGTGCCTGGAAAAGGCAGGACAATGAGCAGTTCTTC. It codes for CAWKRQDNEQFF.

V usage is TRBV6-4 and J usage is TRBJ2-3; tentatively, D is TRBD1 (6 bases). Germline values: CDR1 MRHNA, CDR2 SNTAGT. The CDR3 length is 14 residues. Trimming shortened V by 4 bases and J by 2 bases, and 10 bases separated the two germline ends. The CDR3 protein is CASSGQGLTDTQYF. The CDR3 region has the DNA TGTGCCAGCAGTGGGCAGGGGCTCACAGATACGCAGTATTTT.

V usage is TRBV4-2 and J usage is TRBJ2-3; D is undetermined. Deletions cut 0 bases from V and 4 bases from J, with 5 bases between. CDR1 and CDR2 (germline): LGHNA, YNFKEQ. The length of the CDR3 is 13 residues. The DNA of the CDR3 is TGTGCCAGCAGCCAAGATCAGGCAGATACGCAGTATTTT. Amino acids: CASSQDQADTQYF.

The V call is TRBV23-1, the J call TRBJ2-1, with a tentative D call TRBD1 (6 bases). TRBV23-1 is an ORF, and what it does is uncertain. Trimming shortened V by 4 bases and J by 10 bases, and 17 bases separated the two germline ends. The CDR3 consists of 14 residues. CDR3 sequence (DNA): TGCGCCAGCAGTCCTCCGGGGACATTTGACGAGCAGTTCTTC. Its protein product is CASSPPGTFDEQFF.

This chain uses TRBV9 with TRBJ2-7; 7 bases map to TRBD2. CDR1 SGDLS and CDR2 YYNGEE come from the germline V gene. This CDR3 has 16 amino acids. The V segment lost 0 bases and the J segment 4 bases; nucleotides outside the gene matches: 10. CDR3 in DNA: TGTGCCAGCAGCGTAGGCCCCAGCGGGAAGTCTTACGAGCAGTACTTC. It translates to CASSVGPSGKSYEQYF.

The chain links TRBV5-4 to TRBJ2-5, with D perhaps TRBD1 (6 bases). Trimming shortened V by 3 bases and J by 5 bases, and 17 bases separated the two germline ends. The CDR3 sequence is 15 residues long. CDR1 and CDR2 (germline): SGHNT, YYREEE (reference sequence). The CDR3 loop is CASSYLDSGGETQYF. CDR3 sequence (DNA): TGTGCCAGCAGCTACTTGGACAGCGGCGGGGAGACCCAGTACTTC.

This chain links TRBV7-2 with TRBJ2-1; no firm D call. Trimming took 6 bases from V and 4 from J, leaving 4 bases between them. The CDR3 contains 11 residues. Germline assignment: CDR1 SGHTA and CDR2 FQGNSA. The CDR3 loop is CASSYYNEQFF. The DNA of the CDR3 is TGTGCCAGCAGTTATTACAATGAGCAGTTCTTC.